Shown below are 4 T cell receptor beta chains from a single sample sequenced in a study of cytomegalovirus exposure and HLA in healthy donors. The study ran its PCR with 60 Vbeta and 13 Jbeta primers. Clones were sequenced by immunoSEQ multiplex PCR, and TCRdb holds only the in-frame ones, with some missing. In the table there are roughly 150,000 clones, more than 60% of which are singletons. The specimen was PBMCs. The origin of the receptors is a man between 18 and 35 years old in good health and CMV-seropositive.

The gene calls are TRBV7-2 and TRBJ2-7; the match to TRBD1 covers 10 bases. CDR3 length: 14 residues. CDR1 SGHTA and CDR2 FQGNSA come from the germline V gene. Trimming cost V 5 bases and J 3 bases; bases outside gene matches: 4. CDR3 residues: CASSPRTGGYEQYF. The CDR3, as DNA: TGTGCCAGCAGCCCCCGGACAGGGGGCTACGAGCAGTACTTC.

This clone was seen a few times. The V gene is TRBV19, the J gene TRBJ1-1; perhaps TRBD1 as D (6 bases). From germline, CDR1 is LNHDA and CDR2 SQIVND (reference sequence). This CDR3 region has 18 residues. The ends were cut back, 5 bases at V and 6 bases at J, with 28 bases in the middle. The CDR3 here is CASSAILTRTALQSEAFF. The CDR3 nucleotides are TGTGCCAGTAGTGCAATTCTCACCAGGACAGCACTACAATCTGAAGCTTTCTTT.

Here the CDR3 DNA reads TGTGCCAGCTCACCTGCAGTTAAGGCAGGCGGGGCCCAGTACTTC. The encoded protein is CASSPAVKAGGAQYF. The rearrangement joins TRBV18 to TRBJ2-5; D possibly corresponds to TRBD2 (6 bases). Trimming stripped 3 bases from V and 9 bases from J, with 20 bases between. Germline CDR1 is KGHSH and CDR2 is LQKENI. The CDR3 totals 15 residues. Based on the CDR3 plus reference TRBV18 and TRBJ2-5, the full variable domain is NAGVMQNPRHLVRRRGQEARLRCSPMKGHSHVYWYRQLPEEGLKFMVYLQKENIIDESGMPKERFSAEFPKEGPSILRIQQVVRGDSAAYFCASSPAVKAGGAQYFGPGTRLLVL.

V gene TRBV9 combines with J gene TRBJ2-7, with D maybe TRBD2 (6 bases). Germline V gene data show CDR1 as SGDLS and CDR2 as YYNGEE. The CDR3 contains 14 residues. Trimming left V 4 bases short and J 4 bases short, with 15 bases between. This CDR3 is CASSNRTTSYEQYF. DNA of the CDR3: TGTGCCAGCAGCAACCGGACTACTAGTTACGAGCAGTACTTC.